This T cell receptor (beta chain) is drawn from a study of neurological immune-mediated disorders. General study results and limits: Among 34 multiple sclerosis patients, 18 had repertoires that phylogenetic grouping placed in one related-CDR3 cluster, a possible signature. None of the CDR3 amino acid sequences found in expanded clones was shared across subjects. This suggests that the TCR-beta repertoires were private in all groups.

V gave up 2 bases and J gave up 7 bases; unmatched junction bases: 1. The CDR3 is made up of 12 amino acids. Germline CDR1 and CDR2: MNHEY and SVGAGI. Unsorted libraries were derived from 2 million PBMCs stored at -80 C. This clonotype was detected many times. The antigen remains undetermined. TCRdb called the 5' RACE reads again in MiXCR, with one record for every CDR3 protein. This table holds 24,000 or so distinct CDR3 sequences, more than 2% found once. Sample: PBMCs. This rearrangement joins TRBV6-5 to TRBJ2-7, with 8 positions matching TRBD1. The sequence was obtained from a woman aged 50 to 60 with multiple sclerosis. The CDR3 is CASSYRTGEQYF. CDR3 sequence (DNA): TGTGCCAGCAGTTACAGGACAGGGGAGCAGTACTTC.